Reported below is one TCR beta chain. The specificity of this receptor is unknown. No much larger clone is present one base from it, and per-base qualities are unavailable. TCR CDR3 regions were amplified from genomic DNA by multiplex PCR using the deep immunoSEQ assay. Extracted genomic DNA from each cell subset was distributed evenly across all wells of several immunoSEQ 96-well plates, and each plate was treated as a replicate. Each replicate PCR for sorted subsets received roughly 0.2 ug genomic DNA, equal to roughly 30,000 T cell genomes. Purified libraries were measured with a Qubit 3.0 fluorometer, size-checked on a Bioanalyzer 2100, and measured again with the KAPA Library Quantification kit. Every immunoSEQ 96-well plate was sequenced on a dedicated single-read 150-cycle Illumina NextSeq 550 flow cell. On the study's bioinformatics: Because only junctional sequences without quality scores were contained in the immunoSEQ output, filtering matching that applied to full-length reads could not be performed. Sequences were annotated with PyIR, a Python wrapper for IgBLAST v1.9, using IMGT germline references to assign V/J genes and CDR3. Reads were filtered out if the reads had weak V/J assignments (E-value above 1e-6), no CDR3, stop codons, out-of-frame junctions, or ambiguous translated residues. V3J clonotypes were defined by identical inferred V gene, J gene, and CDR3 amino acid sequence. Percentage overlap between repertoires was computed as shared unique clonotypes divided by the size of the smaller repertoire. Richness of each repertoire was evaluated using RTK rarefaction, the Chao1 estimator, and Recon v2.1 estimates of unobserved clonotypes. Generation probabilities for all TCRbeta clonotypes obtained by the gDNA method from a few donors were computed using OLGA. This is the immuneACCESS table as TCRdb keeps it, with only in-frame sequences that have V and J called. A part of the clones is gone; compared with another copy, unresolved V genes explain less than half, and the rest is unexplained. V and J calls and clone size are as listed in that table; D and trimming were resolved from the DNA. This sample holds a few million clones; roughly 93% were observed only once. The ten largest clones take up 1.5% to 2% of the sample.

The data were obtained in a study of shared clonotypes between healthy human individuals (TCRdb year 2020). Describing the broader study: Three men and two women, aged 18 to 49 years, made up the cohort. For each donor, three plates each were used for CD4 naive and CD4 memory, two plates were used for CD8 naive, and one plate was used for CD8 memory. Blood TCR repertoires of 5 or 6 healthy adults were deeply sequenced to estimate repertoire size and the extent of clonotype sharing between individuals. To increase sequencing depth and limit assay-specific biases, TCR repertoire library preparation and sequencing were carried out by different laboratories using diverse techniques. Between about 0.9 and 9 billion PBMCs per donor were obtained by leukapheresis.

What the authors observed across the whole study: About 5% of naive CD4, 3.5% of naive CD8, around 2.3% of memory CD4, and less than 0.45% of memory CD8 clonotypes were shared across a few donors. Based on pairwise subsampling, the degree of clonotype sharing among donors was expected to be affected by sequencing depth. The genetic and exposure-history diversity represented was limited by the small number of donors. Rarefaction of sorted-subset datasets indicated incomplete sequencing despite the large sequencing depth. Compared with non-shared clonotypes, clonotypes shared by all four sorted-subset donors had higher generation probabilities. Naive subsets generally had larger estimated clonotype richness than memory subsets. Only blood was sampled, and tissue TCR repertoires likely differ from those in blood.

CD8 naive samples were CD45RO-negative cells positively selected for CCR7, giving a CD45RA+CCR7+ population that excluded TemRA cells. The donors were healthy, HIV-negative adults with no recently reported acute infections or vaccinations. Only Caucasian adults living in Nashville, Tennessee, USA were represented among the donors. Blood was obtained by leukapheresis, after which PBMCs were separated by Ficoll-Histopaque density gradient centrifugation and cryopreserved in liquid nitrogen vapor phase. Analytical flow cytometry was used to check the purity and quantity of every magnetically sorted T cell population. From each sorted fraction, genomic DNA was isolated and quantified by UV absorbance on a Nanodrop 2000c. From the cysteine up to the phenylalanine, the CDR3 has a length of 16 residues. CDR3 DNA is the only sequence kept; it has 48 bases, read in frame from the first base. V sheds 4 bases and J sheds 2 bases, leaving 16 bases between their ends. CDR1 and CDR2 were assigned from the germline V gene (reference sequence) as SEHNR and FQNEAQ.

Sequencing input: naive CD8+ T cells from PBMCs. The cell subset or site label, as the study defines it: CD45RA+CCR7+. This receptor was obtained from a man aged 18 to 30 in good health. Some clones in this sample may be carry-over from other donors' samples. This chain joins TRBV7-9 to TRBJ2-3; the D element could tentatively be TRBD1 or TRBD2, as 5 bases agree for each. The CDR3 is CASSYTGQGDTDTQYF. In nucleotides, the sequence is TGTGCCAGCAGCTATACCGGGCAGGGAGACACAGATACGCAGTATTTT.